This T cell receptor beta chain was sequenced in a study of control samples from healthy donors and cancer patients. V shed 2 bases and J shed 0 bases, with 9 bases lying between them. CDR3 length equals 15 residues. CDR1 and CDR2 (germline): SGHRS, YFSETQ. Profiled with immunoSEQ multiplex PCR; TCRdb holds only in-frame clones, not every one. This repertoire shows some 200,000 clones, 91% found once; its top ten account for less than 1.6%. The sample holds a few counts of this clone. What was sequenced was blood. The genes are TRBV5-1 and TRBJ2-1; D uncertain. This clonotype was obtained from a woman in her 30s in good health. CDR3 sequence reads: CASSFGWGSYNEQFF. CDR3 nucleotide sequence: TGCGCCAGCAGCTTCGGGTGGGGCTCCTACAATGAGCAGTTCTTC.